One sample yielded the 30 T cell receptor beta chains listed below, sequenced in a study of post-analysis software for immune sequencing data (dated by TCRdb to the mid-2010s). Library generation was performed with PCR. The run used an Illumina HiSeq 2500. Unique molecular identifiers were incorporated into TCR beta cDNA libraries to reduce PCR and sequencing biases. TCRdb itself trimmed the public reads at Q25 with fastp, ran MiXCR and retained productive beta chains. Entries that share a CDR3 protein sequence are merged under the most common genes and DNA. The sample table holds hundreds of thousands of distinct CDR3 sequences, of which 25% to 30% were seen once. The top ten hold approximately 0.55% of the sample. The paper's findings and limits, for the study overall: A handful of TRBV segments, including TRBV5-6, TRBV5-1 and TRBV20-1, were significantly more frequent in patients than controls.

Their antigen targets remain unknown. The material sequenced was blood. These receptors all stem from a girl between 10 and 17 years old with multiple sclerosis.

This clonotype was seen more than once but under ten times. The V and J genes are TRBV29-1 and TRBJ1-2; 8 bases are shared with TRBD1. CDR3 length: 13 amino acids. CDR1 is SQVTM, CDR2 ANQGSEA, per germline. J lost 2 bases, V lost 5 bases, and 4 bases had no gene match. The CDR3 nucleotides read TGCAGCGTTATACAGGGGGACAACTATGGCTACACCTTC. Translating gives CSVIQGDNYGYTF.

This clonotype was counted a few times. The CDR3 protein is CSARVASGTLSLGEQFF. CDR3 nucleotides: TGCAGTGCTAGAGTTGCTAGCGGGACTTTGAGTCTCGGTGAGCAGTTCTTC. The rearrangement joins TRBV20-1 to TRBJ2-1, with 9 bases fitting TRBD2. The CDR3 extends over 17 amino acids. Germline V CDR1 and CDR2: DFQATT, SNEGSKA (reference sequence). V lost 1 base to trimming and J lost 9 bases; unmatched junction nucleotides: 16.

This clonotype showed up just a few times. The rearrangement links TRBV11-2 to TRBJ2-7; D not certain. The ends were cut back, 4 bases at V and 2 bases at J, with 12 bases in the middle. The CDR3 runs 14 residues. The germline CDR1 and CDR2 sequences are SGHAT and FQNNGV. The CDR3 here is CASSSWTSTYEQYF. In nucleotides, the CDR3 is TGTGCCAGCAGCTCGTGGACCAGCACCTACGAGCAGTACTTC.

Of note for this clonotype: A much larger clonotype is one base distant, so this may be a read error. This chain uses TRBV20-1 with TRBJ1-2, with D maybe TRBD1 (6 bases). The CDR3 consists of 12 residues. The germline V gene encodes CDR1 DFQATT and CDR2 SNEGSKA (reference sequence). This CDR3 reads CRATGTNYGYTF. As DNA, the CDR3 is TGCAGGGCTACTGGGACAAACTATGGCTACACCTTC.

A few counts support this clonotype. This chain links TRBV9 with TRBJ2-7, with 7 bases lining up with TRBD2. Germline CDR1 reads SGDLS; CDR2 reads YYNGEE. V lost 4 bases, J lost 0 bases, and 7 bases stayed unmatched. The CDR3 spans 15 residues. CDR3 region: CASSWEAGSSYEQYF. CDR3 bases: TGTGCCAGCAGCTGGGAAGCGGGAAGCTCCTACGAGCAGTACTTC.

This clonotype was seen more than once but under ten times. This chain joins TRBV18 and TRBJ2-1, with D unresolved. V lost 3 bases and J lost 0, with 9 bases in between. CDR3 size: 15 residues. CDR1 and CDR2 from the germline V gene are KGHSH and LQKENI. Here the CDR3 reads CASSPRSSSYNEQFF. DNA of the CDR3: TGTGCCAGCTCACCGAGATCCAGCTCCTACAATGAGCAGTTCTTC.

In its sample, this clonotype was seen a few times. The CDR3 sequence is CATYPGSTYEQYF. The CDR3 coding sequence is TGTGCCACCTACCCGGGCAGCACCTACGAGCAGTACTTC. The rearrangement links TRBV28 to TRBJ2-7; D gene uncertain. The germline V and J ends were trimmed by 10 bases and 2 bases, with 15 bases remaining between them. CDR3 length equals 13 residues. Germline CDR1 reads MDHEN; CDR2 reads SYDVKM. The complete variable domain, with remaining parts taken from reference TRBV28 and TRBJ2-7, reads DVKVTQSSRYLVKRTGEKVFLECVQDMDHENMFWYRQDPGLGLRLIYFSYDVKMKEKGDIPEGYSVSREKKERFSLILESASTNQTSMYLCATYPGSTYEQYFGPGTRLTVT.

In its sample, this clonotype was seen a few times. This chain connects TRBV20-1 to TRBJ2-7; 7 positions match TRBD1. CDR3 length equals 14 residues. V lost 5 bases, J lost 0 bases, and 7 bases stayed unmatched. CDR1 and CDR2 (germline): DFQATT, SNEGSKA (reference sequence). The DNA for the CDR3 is TGCAGTGCTCCTAGACAGGGCCTCTCCTACGAGCAGTACTTC. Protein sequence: CSAPRQGLSYEQYF.

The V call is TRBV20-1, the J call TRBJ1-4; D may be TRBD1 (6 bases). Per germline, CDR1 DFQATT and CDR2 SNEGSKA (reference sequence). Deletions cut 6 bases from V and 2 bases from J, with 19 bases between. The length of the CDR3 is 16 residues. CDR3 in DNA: TGCAGTGCCCTAAGGGGGGCAGGGGCGACTAATGAAAAACTGTTTTTT. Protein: CSALRGAGATNEKLFF.

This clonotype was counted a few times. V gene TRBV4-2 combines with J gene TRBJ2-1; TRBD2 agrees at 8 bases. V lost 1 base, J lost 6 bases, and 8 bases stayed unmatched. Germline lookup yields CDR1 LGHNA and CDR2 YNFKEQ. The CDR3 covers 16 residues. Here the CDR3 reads CASSQGWSSGSNEQFF. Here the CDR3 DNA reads TGTGCCAGCAGCCAAGGCTGGTCAAGCGGGAGCAATGAGCAGTTCTTC.

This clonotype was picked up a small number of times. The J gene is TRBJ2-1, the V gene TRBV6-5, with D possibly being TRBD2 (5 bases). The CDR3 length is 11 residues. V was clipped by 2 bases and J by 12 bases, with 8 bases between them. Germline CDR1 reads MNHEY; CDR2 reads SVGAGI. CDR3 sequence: CASSYGGGQFF. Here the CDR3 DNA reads TGTGCCAGCAGTTACGGAGGCGGGCAGTTCTTC.

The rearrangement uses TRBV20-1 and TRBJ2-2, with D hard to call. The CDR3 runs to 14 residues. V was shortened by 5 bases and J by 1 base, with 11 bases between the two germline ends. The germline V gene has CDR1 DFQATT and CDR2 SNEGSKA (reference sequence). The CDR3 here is CSAYVARNTGELFF. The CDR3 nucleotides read TGCAGTGCTTATGTGGCCCGGAACACCGGGGAGCTGTTTTTT.

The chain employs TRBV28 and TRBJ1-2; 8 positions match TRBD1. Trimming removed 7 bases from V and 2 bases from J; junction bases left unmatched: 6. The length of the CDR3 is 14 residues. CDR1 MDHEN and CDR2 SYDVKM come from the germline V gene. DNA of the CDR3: TGTGCCAGCACGGGGACAGGTCGAAACTATGGCTACACCTTC. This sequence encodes CASTGTGRNYGYTF.

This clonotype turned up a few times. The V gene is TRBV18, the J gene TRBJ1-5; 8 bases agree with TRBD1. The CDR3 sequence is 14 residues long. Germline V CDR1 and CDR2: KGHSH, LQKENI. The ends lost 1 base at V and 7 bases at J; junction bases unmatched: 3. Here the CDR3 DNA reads TGTGCCAGCTCACCACAACAGGGGGGACAGCCCCAGCATTTT. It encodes CASSPQQGGQPQHF.

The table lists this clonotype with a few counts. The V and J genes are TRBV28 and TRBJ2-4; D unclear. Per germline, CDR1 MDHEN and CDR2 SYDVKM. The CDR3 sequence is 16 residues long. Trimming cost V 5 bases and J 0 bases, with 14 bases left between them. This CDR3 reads CASSPTGLQAKNIQYF. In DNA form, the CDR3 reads TGTGCCAGCAGTCCCACTGGTCTCCAAGCCAAAAACATTCAGTACTTC.

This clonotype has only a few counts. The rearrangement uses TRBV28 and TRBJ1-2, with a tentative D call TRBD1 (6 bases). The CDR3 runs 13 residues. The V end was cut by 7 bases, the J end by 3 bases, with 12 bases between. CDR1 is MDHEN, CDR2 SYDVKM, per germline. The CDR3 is CASTGDRYYGYTF. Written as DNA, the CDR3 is TGTGCCAGCACAGGGGACCGTTACTATGGCTACACCTTC.

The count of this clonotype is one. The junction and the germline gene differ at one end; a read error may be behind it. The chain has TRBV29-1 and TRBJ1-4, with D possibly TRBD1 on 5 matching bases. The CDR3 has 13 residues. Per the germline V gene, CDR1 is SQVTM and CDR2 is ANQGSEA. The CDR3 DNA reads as TGCAGCGTTGAGGTCGGACACAATGAAAAACGGTTTTTT. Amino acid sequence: CSVEVGHNEKRFF.

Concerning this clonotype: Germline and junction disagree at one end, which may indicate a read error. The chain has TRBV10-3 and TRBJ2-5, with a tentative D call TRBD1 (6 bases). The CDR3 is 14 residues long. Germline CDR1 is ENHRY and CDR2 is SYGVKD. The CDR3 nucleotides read TGTGCCATCAGGGAGTTACAGGGCATTGGGACCCAGTACTTC. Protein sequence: CAIRELQGIGTQYF.

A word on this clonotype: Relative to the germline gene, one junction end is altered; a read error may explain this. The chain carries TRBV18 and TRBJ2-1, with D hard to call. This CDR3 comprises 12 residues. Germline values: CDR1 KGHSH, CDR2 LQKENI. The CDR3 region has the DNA TGTGCCGGCTCACCAGCTCCCAATGAGCAGTTCTTC. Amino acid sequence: CAGSPAPNEQFF.

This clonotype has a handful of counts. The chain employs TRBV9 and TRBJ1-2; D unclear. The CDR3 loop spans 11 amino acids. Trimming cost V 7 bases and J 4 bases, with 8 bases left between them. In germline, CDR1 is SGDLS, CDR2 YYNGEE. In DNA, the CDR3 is TGTGCCAGCGGGTCCATCTATGGCTACACCTTC. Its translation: CASGSIYGYTF.

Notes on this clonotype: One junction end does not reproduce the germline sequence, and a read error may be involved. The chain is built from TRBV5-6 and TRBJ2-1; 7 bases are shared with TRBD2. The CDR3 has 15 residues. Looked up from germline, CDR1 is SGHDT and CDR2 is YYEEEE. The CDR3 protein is CASSEEGLIYNEQLF. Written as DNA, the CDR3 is TGTGCCAGCAGCGAGGAGGGACTAATTTACAATGAGCAGCTCTTC.

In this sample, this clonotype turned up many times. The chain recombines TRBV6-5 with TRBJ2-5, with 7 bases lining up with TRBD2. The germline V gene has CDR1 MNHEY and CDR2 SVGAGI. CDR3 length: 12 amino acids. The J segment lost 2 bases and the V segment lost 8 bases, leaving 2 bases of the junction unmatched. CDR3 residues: CASGGGQETQYF. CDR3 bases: TGTGCCAGCGGGGGAGGGCAAGAGACCCAGTACTTC.

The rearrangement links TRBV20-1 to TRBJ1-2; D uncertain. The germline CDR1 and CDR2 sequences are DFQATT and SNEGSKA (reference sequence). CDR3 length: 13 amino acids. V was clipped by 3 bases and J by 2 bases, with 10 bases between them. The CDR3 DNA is TGCAGTGCTAGGGTCGGCCCCAACTATGGCTACACCTTC. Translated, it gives CSARVGPNYGYTF.

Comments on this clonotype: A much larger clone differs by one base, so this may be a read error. CDR3 sequence: CASSSTGRGGYEQYF. The CDR3 DNA reads as TGTGCCAGCAGTTCAACCGGGCGGGGGGGCTACGAGCAGTACTTC. This sequence joins TRBV6-2 or TRBV6-3 and TRBJ2-7, with 9 bases that match TRBD2. The CDR3 is 15 residues long. Germline trimming cut 4 bases from V and 3 bases from J; bases unmatched to any gene: 7. The germline V gene encodes CDR1 MNHEY and CDR2 SVGEGT.

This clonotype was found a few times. DNA of the CDR3: TGCAGTGCTAGACAGGTTGGCAGGGGGGAATTATCACCCCTCCACTTT. Translation gives CSARQVGRGELSPLHF. V usage is TRBV20-1 and J usage is TRBJ1-6; TRBD1 agrees at 7 bases. The V gene end was trimmed by 2 bases and the J gene end by 10 bases; junction bases not matched to a gene: 14. This CDR3 comprises 16 residues. Germline V gene lookup returns CDR1 DFQATT and CDR2 SNEGSKA (reference sequence).

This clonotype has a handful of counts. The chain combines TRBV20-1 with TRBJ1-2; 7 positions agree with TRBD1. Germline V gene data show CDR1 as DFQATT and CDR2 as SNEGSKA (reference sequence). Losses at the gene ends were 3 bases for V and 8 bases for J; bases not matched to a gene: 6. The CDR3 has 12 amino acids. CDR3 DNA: TGCAGTGCTAGCGACAGGGTTAAGGGCTACACCTTC. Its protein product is CSASDRVKGYTF.

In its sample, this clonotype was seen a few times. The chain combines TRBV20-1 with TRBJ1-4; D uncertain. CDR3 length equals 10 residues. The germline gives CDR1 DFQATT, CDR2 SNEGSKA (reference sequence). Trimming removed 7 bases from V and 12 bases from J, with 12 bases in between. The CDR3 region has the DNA TGCAGTGTCCCAGCGAAACAACTGTTTTTT. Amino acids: CSVPAKQLFF.

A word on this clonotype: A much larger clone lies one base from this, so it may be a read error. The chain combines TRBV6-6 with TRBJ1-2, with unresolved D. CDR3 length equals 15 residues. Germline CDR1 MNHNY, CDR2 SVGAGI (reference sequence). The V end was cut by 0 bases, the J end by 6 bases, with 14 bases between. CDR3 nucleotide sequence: TGTGCCAGCAGTTACTCCGGGGATGAGGTAGATGGCTACACCTTC. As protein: CASSYSGDEVDGYTF.

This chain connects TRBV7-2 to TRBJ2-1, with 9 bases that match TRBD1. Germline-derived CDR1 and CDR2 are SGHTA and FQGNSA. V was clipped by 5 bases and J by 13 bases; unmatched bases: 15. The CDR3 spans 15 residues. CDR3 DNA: TGTGCCAGCAGCCCCGACAGGGGGGGTCAAGAGACCCAGTTCTTC. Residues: CASSPDRGGQETQFF.

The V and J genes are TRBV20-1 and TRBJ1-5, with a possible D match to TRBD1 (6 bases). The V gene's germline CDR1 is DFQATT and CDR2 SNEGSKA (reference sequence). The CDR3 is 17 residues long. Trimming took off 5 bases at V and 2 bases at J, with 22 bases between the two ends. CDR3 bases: TGCAGTGCTCCCCTACAAGGGGGAGGTGGAGGCAATCAGCCCCAGCATTTT. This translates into CSAPLQGGGGGNQPQHF.